The TCR beta chain under discussion was sequenced for a study of shared clonotypes between healthy human individuals. The germline gives CDR1 SGHDN, CDR2 FVKESK. The CDR3 sequence is 15 residues long. The ends were cut back, 1 base at V and 2 bases at J, with 9 bases in the middle. Here immunoSEQ multiplex PCR was the method, and the copy in TCRdb shows in-frame clones only, minus some. The data hold over a million clones, with approximately 97% observed a single time. The sequence came from a man aged 30 to 45 in good health. The sequencing input was naive CD4+ T cells sorted from blood. Sample subset: CD45RA+ positively selected. The chain has TRBV14 and TRBJ1-3; possible D gene TRBD1, 5 bases. CDR3 region: CASSQAGAPGNTIYF. DNA for the CDR3: TGTGCCAGCAGCCAAGCTGGGGCCCCTGGAAACACCATATATTTT.